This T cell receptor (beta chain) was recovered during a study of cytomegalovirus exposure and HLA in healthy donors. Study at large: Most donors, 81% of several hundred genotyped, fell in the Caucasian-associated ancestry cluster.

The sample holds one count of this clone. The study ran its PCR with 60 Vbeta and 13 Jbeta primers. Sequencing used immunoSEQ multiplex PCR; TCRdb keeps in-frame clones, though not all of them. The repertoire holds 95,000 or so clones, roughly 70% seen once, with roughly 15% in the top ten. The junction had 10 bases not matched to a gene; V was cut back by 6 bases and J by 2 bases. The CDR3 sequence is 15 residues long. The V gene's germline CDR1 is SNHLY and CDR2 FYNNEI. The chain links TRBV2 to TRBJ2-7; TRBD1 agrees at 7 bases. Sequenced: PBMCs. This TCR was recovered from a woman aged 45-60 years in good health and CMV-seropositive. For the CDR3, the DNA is TGTGCCAGCAGCGTCAACAGGGGATCCCCCTACGAGCAGTACTTC. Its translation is CASSVNRGSPYEQYF.